These 11 T cell receptor beta chains originate from one sample sequenced in a study of beta chain features in type 1 diabetes. What was sequenced were expressed TCRB transcripts, since all of the isolated RNA had been reverse transcribed. The assay was immunoSEQ multiplex PCR, and TCRdb's table has in-frame clones only and misses some. Of some 330,000 clones in the sample, roughly 12% are singletons; the top ten hold about 0.01%. General study results and limits: When Type 1 diabetes patients were examined, their TCRB CDR3s proved moderately but significantly shorter in all four CD4+ subsets.

The antigens of these receptors remain unknown. Input material: naive CD4+ T cells from blood. The receptors stem from a woman under 30 with type 1 diabetes.

The V and J genes are TRBV11-1 and TRBJ2-1, with D maybe TRBD2 (6 bases). Germline assignment: CDR1 SGHAT and CDR2 FQDESV (reference sequence). The CDR3 totals 12 residues. Trimming cost V 5 bases and J 10 bases, with 12 bases left between them. CDR3 DNA: TGTGCCAGCAGCCTCGGACTAATAGAGCAGTTCTTC. Encoded protein: CASSLGLIEQFF.

The V gene is TRBV11-2, the J gene TRBJ2-1; D is undetermined. This CDR3 contains 11 residues. V dropped 6 bases and J dropped 7 bases, with 7 bases sitting between them. From germline, CDR1 is SGHAT and CDR2 FQNNGV. CDR3 DNA sequence: TGTGCCAGCAGGGGCCGAAATGAGCAGTTCTTC. Translation: CASRGRNEQFF.

This chain uses TRBV5-1 with TRBJ1-1; 7 bases align to TRBD1. The junction had 4 bases not matched to a gene; V was cut back by 4 bases and J by 1 base. From germline, CDR1 is SGHRS and CDR2 YFSETQ. This CDR3 is built from 14 residues. The DNA of the CDR3 is TGCGCCAGCAGCCGGGGACAGCCGAACACTGAAGCTTTCTTT. It encodes CASSRGQPNTEAFF.

This clone appeared a few times. The rearrangement links TRBV5-6 to TRBJ2-7; 8 positions match TRBD1. This CDR3 has 14 amino acids. V lost 5 bases to trimming and J lost 3 bases; unmatched junction nucleotides: 7. CDR1 and CDR2 (germline): SGHDT, YYEEEE. The chain's CDR3 is CASRAGTGFYEQYF. The DNA for the CDR3 is TGTGCCAGCAGGGCCGGGACAGGATTCTACGAGCAGTACTTC.

The chain is built from TRBV28 and TRBJ2-1, with TRBD2 identical over 13 bases. With 5 bases clipped from V and 7 bases from J, the junction kept 8 bases outside the gene matches. The germline gives CDR1 MDHEN, CDR2 SYDVKM. The CDR3 has 16 amino acids. The CDR3 sequence is CASSPPLAGGRNEQFF. The CDR3, as DNA: TGTGCCAGCAGTCCCCCACTAGCGGGAGGGAGAAATGAGCAGTTCTTC.

This clone was seen a handful of times. The chain is built from TRBV5-1 and TRBJ2-1, with 8 bases identical to TRBD2. Germline CDR1 is SGHRS and CDR2 is YFSETQ. Germline trimming cut 1 base from V and 4 bases from J; bases unmatched to any gene: 7. The CDR3 sequence is 16 residues long. The CDR3 nucleotides are TGCGCCAGCAGCTTGCGTGAATTAGCGGGGTACAATGAGCAGTTCTTC. Translation: CASSLRELAGYNEQFF.

This clone was found a few times. This chain connects TRBV7-3 to TRBJ2-5; D possibly corresponds to TRBD2 (6 bases). The germline V gene has CDR1 SGHTA and CDR2 FQGTGA. The CDR3 has 13 amino acids. V was clipped by 3 bases and J by 5 bases, with 10 bases between them. For the CDR3, the DNA is TGTGCCAGCAGCTTCCGCGGGGCCGAGACCCAGTACTTC. Translation: CASSFRGAETQYF. Full variable domain (missing parts from reference TRBV7-3 and TRBJ2-5): GAGVSQTPSNKVTEKGKYVELRCDPISGHTALYWYRQSLGQGPEFLIYFQGTGAADDSGLPNDRFFAVRPEGSVSTLKIQRTERGDSAVYLCASSFRGAETQYFGPGTRLLVL.

This chain uses TRBV2 with TRBJ2-7, with no clear D. V lost 7 bases to trimming and J lost 2 bases, with 12 bases between them. CDR1 and CDR2 (germline): SNHLY, FYNNEI. CDR3 size: 13 residues. The CDR3 DNA sequence: TGTGCCAGCACCCCGACACAAACCTACGAGCAGTACTTC. Protein product: CASTPTQTYEQYF.

This clone has only a few counts. V is TRBV19 and J is TRBJ1-5; TRBD1 aligns across 10 bases. The CDR3 runs to 14 residues. Germline assignment: CDR1 LNHDA and CDR2 SQIVND (reference sequence). The V and J ends lost 6 bases and 5 bases, in that order; junction bases with no gene match: 4. The CDR3 nucleotides are TGTGCCAGTAGGGAGACAGGGGGCCATCAGCCCCAGCATTTT. Amino acids: CASRETGGHQPQHF.

This clone was counted a few times. The CDR3 DNA follows: TGTGCCAGCAGCTTTAGGTTGGCGGGAAACATTCAGTACTTC. Residues: CASSFRLAGNIQYF. The chain is built from TRBV7-2 and TRBJ2-4, with TRBD2 as a possible D gene (5 bases). The CDR3 has 14 amino acids. CDR1 is SGHTA, CDR2 FQGNSA, per germline. V lost 3 bases to trimming and J lost 6 bases, with 12 bases between them.

The V call is TRBV28, the J call TRBJ2-7; a possible D gene is TRBD2 (8 bases). CDR1 MDHEN and CDR2 SYDVKM come from the germline V gene. Trimming cost V 5 bases and J 6 bases, with 29 bases left between them. The CDR3 sequence is 18 residues long. The CDR3 nucleotides are TGTGCCAGCAGTGCCTCCTCTTTGGGGACAGCGGGAGTGTTCGAGCAGTACTTC. Its translation: CASSASSLGTAGVFEQYF.